The 4 T cell receptor beta chains below all came from one sample that was sequenced in a study of blood T cell repertoires in COVID-19. Sequenced by immunoSEQ multiplex PCR; TCRdb stores in-frame clones only, minus some. The data contain about 42,000 clones, approximately 90% of them singletons. Sequenced material: peripheral blood. The receptors were sampled from a man in his thirties or forties with active or convalescent COVID-19.

The V and J genes are TRBV14 and TRBJ2-7; TRBD1 aligns across 10 bases. CDR1 is SGHDN and CDR2 is FVKESK in the germline V gene. The ends lost 6 bases at V and 2 bases at J; junction bases unmatched: 7. The CDR3 runs 15 residues. The CDR3 protein is CASSLGQGVAYEQYF. Here the CDR3 DNA reads TGTGCCAGCAGTCTAGGACAGGGGGTAGCCTACGAGCAGTACTTC.

As DNA, the CDR3 is TGTGCCAGCAGCCGTAACAGGGGGAGAAATGAAAAACTGTTTTTT. Its protein product is CASSRNRGRNEKLFF. The chain employs TRBV7-8 and TRBJ1-4, with TRBD1 matching 8 bases. Germline CDR1 reads SGHVS; CDR2 reads FQNEAQ. The CDR3 loop spans 15 amino acids. Trimming cost V 5 bases and J 5 bases; bases outside gene matches: 7.

The chain employs TRBV2 and TRBJ2-1; 11 bases are shared with TRBD2. The germline V gene encodes CDR1 SNHLY and CDR2 FYNNEI. The CDR3 covers 14 residues. V lost 10 bases to trimming and J lost 6 bases; unmatched junction nucleotides: 8. The CDR3 protein is CATSSGRARNEQFF. CDR3 DNA sequence: TGTGCCACGAGTAGCGGGAGGGCCCGCAATGAGCAGTTCTTC.

This clone was found a few times. J is TRBJ1-5 and V is TRBV15; TRBD1 aligns across 7 bases. Germline V CDR1 and CDR2: LNHNV, YYDKDF (reference sequence). This CDR3 region has 15 residues. V was pared by 0 bases and J by 3 bases, with 2 bases of the junction left unmatched. The CDR3 is CATSRDQGDNQPQHF. The CDR3 nucleotides read TGTGCCACCAGCAGAGATCAGGGGGACAATCAGCCCCAGCATTTT.